These 9 T cell receptor beta chains share one sample of origin, sequenced in a study of cytomegalovirus exposure and HLA in healthy donors. With 60 Vbeta and 13 Jbeta primers, the PCR was carried out. Generated by immunoSEQ multiplex PCR, the TCRdb table keeps only in-frame clones and is missing some. The repertoire holds roughly 190,000 clones, with about 79% as singletons. Sequencing input: PBMCs. These receptors all stem from a woman between 50 and 59 years old in good health and CMV-seronegative.

The table lists this clone with a count of one. The rearrangement links TRBV4-1 to TRBJ2-5, with 7 bases lining up with TRBD2. The V and J ends lost 4 bases and 5 bases, in that order; junction bases with no gene match: 7. The CDR3 totals 14 residues. CDR1 and CDR2 (germline): MGHRA, YSYEKL. For the CDR3, the DNA is TGCGCCAGCAGCCGGTTCTCAGCGGGGGAGACCCAGTACTTC. It specifies CASSRFSAGETQYF.

This clone is a singleton in its sample. The rearrangement links TRBV6-6 to TRBJ2-1, with 7 bases matching TRBD1. The CDR3 extends over 12 amino acids. Trimming cost V 10 bases and J 6 bases; bases outside gene matches: 6. Germline CDR1 is MNHNY and CDR2 is SVGAGI (reference sequence). Here the CDR3 DNA reads TGTGCCACCCAAACAGGGGTCAATGAGCAGTTCTTC. Translating gives CATQTGVNEQFF.

The chain combines TRBV21-1 with TRBJ2-1; TRBD1 is the table's D call and was not checked against the DNA. TRBV21-1 has pseudogene status. The CDR3 runs 14 residues. CDR3 in amino acids: CASRDMSSYNEQFF. The CDR3 nucleotides read TGTGCCAGCCGGGACATGAGCTCCTACAATGAGCAGTTCTTC.

CDR3 nucleotides: TGTGCCAGCAGGTCGACAGGGACGTTCACTGAAGCTTTCTTT. As protein: CASRSTGTFTEAFF. This chain links TRBV25-1 with TRBJ1-1; 7 bases agree with TRBD1. Germline V CDR1 and CDR2: MGHDK, SYGVNS. This CDR3 is built from 14 residues. Trimming took 6 bases from V and 4 from J; bases not matched to a gene: 8. The complete variable domain, with remaining parts taken from reference TRBV25-1 and TRBJ1-1, reads EADIYQTPRYLVIGTGKKITLECSQTMGHDKMYWYQQDPGMELHLIHYSYGVNSTEKGDLSSESTVSRIRTEHFPLTLESARPSHTSQYLCASRSTGTFTEAFFGQGTRLTVV.

The CDR3 sequence: CASSLNSAGGGNEQFF. CDR3 DNA sequence: TGTGCCAGCAGCTTAAACTCAGCGGGAGGCGGTAATGAGCAGTTCTTC. The chain combines TRBV7-3 with TRBJ2-1; 9 bases agree with TRBD2. Germline V gene data show CDR1 as SGHTA and CDR2 as FQGTGA. The CDR3 totals 16 residues. Trimming cost V 1 base and J 7 bases; bases outside gene matches: 8.

The J gene is TRBJ2-5, the V gene TRBV9; TRBD1 matches at 7 bases. The ends lost 4 bases at V and 2 bases at J; junction bases unmatched: 2. The germline V gene has CDR1 SGDLS and CDR2 YYNGEE. This CDR3 has 13 residues. The CDR3 protein is CASSTGQQETQYF. CDR3 coding DNA: TGTGCCAGCAGCACGGGACAGCAAGAGACCCAGTACTTC.

This clone was seen only a few times. The gene calls are TRBV6-6 and TRBJ2-5, with D unclear. The V and J ends lost 5 bases and 4 bases respectively, with 14 bases between them. Germline lookup yields CDR1 MNHNY and CDR2 SVGAGI (reference sequence). This CDR3 region has 14 residues. The chain's CDR3 is CASSAPSSTETQYF. The CDR3, as DNA: TGTGCCAGCAGTGCACCCTCTTCTACAGAGACCCAGTACTTC.

The rearrangement links TRBV28 to TRBJ1-6; D is unclear. The CDR3 totals 14 residues. V gave up 8 bases and J gave up 0 bases, with 8 bases separating them. Germline loops: CDR1 MDHEN, CDR2 SYDVKM. CDR3 nucleotide sequence: TGTGCCAGCGGTAGAAGCTCCTATAATTCACCCCTCCACTTT. Translated: CASGRSSYNSPLHF. Supplemented by reference TRBV28 and TRBJ1-6, the full variable domain reads DVKVTQSSRYLVKRTGEKVFLECVQDMDHENMFWYRQDPGLGLRLIYFSYDVKMKEKGDIPEGYSVSREKKERFSLILESASTNQTSMYLCASGRSSYNSPLHFGNGTRLTVT.

V usage is TRBV25-1 and J usage is TRBJ2-7; the match to TRBD2 covers 11 bases. This CDR3 has 15 residues. The germline CDR1 and CDR2 sequences are MGHDK and SYGVNS. The ends lost 3 bases at V and 4 bases at J; junction bases unmatched: 5. For the CDR3, the DNA is TGTGCCAGCAGTGATGCACTAGCGGGAGTGTACGAGCAGTACTTC. Translating gives CASSDALAGVYEQYF.